The 16 T cell receptor beta chains reported below all come from one sample, sequenced in a study of shared clonotypes between healthy human individuals. Clones were sequenced by immunoSEQ multiplex PCR, and TCRdb holds only the in-frame ones, with some missing. The sample has some 2.4 million clones, over 85% seen once; the top ten hold 0.36%. Sequencing was done on a sample of naive CD4+ T cells from PBMCs. Subset: CD45RA+ positively selected. These receptors all stem from a man aged 18 to 29 in good health. Some clones in this sample may be carry-over from other donors' samples.

The chain employs TRBV7-2 and TRBJ1-5; D gene uncertain. This CDR3 has 14 amino acids. Germline V gives CDR1 SGHTA, CDR2 FQGNSA. Trimming left V 5 bases short and J 9 bases short, with 17 bases between. For the CDR3, the DNA is TGTGCCAGCAGCGCTCGGATGGGAGATGTGCCCCAGCATTTT. Protein product: CASSARMGDVPQHF.

The J gene is TRBJ1-6, the V gene TRBV9; 9 nucleotides match TRBD1. The CDR3 consists of 15 residues. In germline, CDR1 is SGDLS, CDR2 YYNGEE. V lost 3 bases and J lost 5; bases outside the gene matches: 3. In nucleotides, the CDR3 is TGTGCCAGCAGCGCCCGACAGGGGGATAATTCACCCCTCCACTTT. This gives the protein CASSARQGDNSPLHF.

The chain combines TRBV6-5 with TRBJ2-7, with TRBD2 identical over 10 bases. The CDR3 is made up of 15 amino acids. Unmatched junction bases numbered 4, after V lost 5 bases and J lost 0 bases. Germline loops: CDR1 MNHEY, CDR2 SVGAGI. CDR3 bases: TGTGCCAGCAGTATAGCGGGAGGACACTCCTACGAGCAGTACTTC. Translation: CASSIAGGHSYEQYF.

The genes are TRBV5-4 and TRBJ2-7; a possible D gene is TRBD1 (6 bases). V lost 6 bases to trimming and J lost 9 bases, with 19 bases between them. In germline, CDR1 is SGHNT, CDR2 YYREEE (reference sequence). This CDR3 is 13 amino acids long. CDR3 sequence reads: CASTEAGASGQYF. DNA of the CDR3: TGTGCCAGCACCGAAGCAGGGGCTTCGGGGCAGTACTTC.

The rearrangement uses TRBV2 and TRBJ1-5, with D hard to call. V dropped 8 bases and J dropped 2 bases, with 16 bases sitting between them. Germline lookup yields CDR1 SNHLY and CDR2 FYNNEI. The CDR3 has 15 amino acids. CDR3 in amino acids: CASLYENSRNQPQHF. The CDR3 DNA sequence: TGTGCCAGCCTCTATGAAAACTCCCGCAATCAGCCCCAGCATTTT.

For the CDR3, the DNA is TGTGCCAGCAGTGAAAATTGGGCCCTGAACATTCAGTACTTC. It is translated as CASSENWALNIQYF. The chain links TRBV6-1 to TRBJ2-4; D is ambiguous. Germline CDR1 and CDR2: MNHNS and SASEGT. Trimming took 2 bases from V and 7 from J, leaving 12 bases between them. CDR3 length equals 14 residues.

The rearrangement uses TRBV6-5 and TRBJ1-3; TRBD1 matches 8 bases. The germline CDR1 and CDR2 sequences are MNHEY and SVGAGI. Trimming took 0 bases from V and 7 from J; bases not matched to a gene: 5. The CDR3 is 15 amino acids. CDR3 sequence: CASSYSRGLSNTIYF. The CDR3 region has the DNA TGTGCCAGCAGTTACTCCAGGGGGCTGTCGAACACCATATATTTT.

The chain employs TRBV7-3 and TRBJ2-1; 7 bases map to TRBD1. Per germline, CDR1 SGHTA and CDR2 FQGTGA. V lost 5 bases, J lost 6 bases, and 10 bases stayed unmatched. CDR3 length: 15 amino acids. The chain's CDR3 is CASSPDRVGFNEQFF. The CDR3 DNA sequence: TGTGCCAGCAGCCCCGACAGGGTTGGTTTCAATGAGCAGTTCTTC.

Regarding this clone: Distinct nucleotide sequences in the sample also encode this CDR3. The rearrangement uses TRBV7-2 and TRBJ1-5; 7 bases line up with TRBD1. The J segment lost 4 bases and the V segment lost 2 bases, leaving 2 bases of the junction unmatched. Germline values: CDR1 SGHTA, CDR2 FQGNSA. The CDR3 contains 14 residues. The CDR3 nucleotides are TGTGCCAGCAGCTTATCAGGGGGAAATCAGCCCCAGCATTTT. Its protein product is CASSLSGGNQPQHF.

J is TRBJ2-3 and V is TRBV18; TRBD1 matches at 7 bases. The CDR3 has 15 amino acids. CDR1 and CDR2 from the germline V gene are KGHSH and LQKENI. The V gene end was trimmed by 4 bases and the J gene end by 5 bases; junction bases not matched to a gene: 9. The CDR3 reads CASSRDRERLDTQYF. Written as DNA, the CDR3 is TGTGCCAGCTCACGCGACAGGGAGCGACTAGATACGCAGTATTTT.

Note on this clone: Other nucleotide sequences in the sample specify the same CDR3. The chain carries TRBV7-9 and TRBJ1-1; no clear D gene. CDR3 length equals 11 residues. Germline lookup yields CDR1 SEHNR and CDR2 FQNEAQ (reference sequence). The V end lost 4 bases, the J end lost 3 bases, and 3 bases lay between the germline ends. CDR3 protein: CASSSYTEAFF. DNA for the CDR3: TGTGCCAGCAGCTCCTACACTGAAGCTTTCTTT.

This rearrangement joins TRBV5-1 to TRBJ1-2; D might be TRBD1 (6 bases). Germline V gene data show CDR1 as SGHRS and CDR2 as YFSETQ. V was pared by 4 bases and J by 0 bases, with 22 bases between. There are 18 residues in the CDR3. The CDR3 DNA reads as TGCGCCAGCAGCCACTCGGACAGTCAGGGGCGAGCTAACTATGGCTACACCTTC. Translating gives CASSHSDSQGRANYGYTF.

The chain joins TRBV5-1 to TRBJ2-2; D may be TRBD1 or TRBD2 (6 bases each). Germline V gene data show CDR1 as SGHRS and CDR2 as YFSETQ. V was shortened by 4 bases and J by 3 bases, with 16 bases between the two germline ends. The CDR3 sequence is 16 residues long. CDR3 region: CASSPVGGPDTGELFF. The CDR3 nucleotides read TGCGCCAGCAGCCCCGTGGGGGGCCCAGACACCGGGGAGCTGTTTTTT.

The chain joins TRBV5-1 to TRBJ2-5, with a tentative D call TRBD1 (6 bases). From germline, CDR1 is SGHRS and CDR2 YFSETQ. This CDR3 is built from 13 residues. Between the trimmed V and J ends, which lost 7 bases and 2 bases, there was a span of 12 bases. The CDR3 DNA follows: TGCGCCAGCGTCCCGGACAGTCAAGAGACCCAGTACTTC. Translation gives CASVPDSQETQYF.

This clone was seen once. The rearrangement links TRBV7-2 to TRBJ2-5; 11 positions match TRBD1. V shed 6 bases, J shed 5 bases, and the junction held 8 bases outside the gene matches. This CDR3 comprises 15 residues. From germline, CDR1 is SGHTA and CDR2 FQGNSA. CDR3 coding DNA: TGTGCCAGCAGTCCGGACAGGGGGCATGGGGAGACCCAGTACTTC. Translating gives CASSPDRGHGETQYF.

Regarding this clone: The identical CDR3 is also encoded by other nucleotide sequences in the sample. This chain joins TRBV7-2 and TRBJ2-5; no reliable D call. CDR1 and CDR2 (germline): SGHTA, FQGNSA. The CDR3 has 12 residues. Trimming left V 5 bases short and J 2 bases short, with 6 bases between. The DNA of the CDR3 is TGTGCCAGCAGCCCCTATCAAGAGACCCAGTACTTC. Its protein is CASSPYQETQYF.